This is a list of T cell receptor beta chains from one sample in a study of blood T cell repertoires in COVID-19. Sequenced by immunoSEQ multiplex PCR; TCRdb stores in-frame clones only, minus some. The table includes under 300,000 clones, roughly 88% detected once. Material for sequencing was PBMCs or T cells enriched from blood (not recorded which). These receptors were obtained from a woman aged 40 to 55 with acute COVID-19. Each CDR3 is given with its conserved first and last residue. The D gene is left open where the match is weak.

TRBV2,-,TRBJ2-5,14,TGTGCCAGCATCCTAGGGCTAGCTCGAGAGACCCAGTACTTC,CASILGLARETQYF
TRBV2,TRBD2,TRBJ2-1,14,TGTGCCAGCTTGTTAGCGGGGGGGCGTAATGAGCAGTTCTTC,CASLLAGGRNEQFF
TRBV19,TRBD1,TRBJ1-5,16,TGTGCCAGCCTCAGGGAATGGGGACAGGCGAATCAGCCCCAGCATTTT,CASLREWGQANQPQHF
TRBV30,TRBD1,TRBJ2-1,14,TGTGCCTGGAGCCAGGGGGCCCCTTCGGATGAGCAGTTCTTC,CAWSQGAPSDEQFF
TRBV5-1,-,TRBJ1-4,16,TGCGCCAGCAGCTTGGGAGACCGACAGACTAATGAAAAACTGTTTTTT,CASSLGDRQTNEKLFF
TRBV5-4,-,TRBJ2-6,15,TGTGCCAGCAGCCCGCCCAGCTCTGGGGCCAACGTCCTGACTTTC,CASSPPSSGANVLTF
TRBV7-9,TRBD1,TRBJ2-3,16,TGTGCCAGCAGTCATGACACAGGGGGCGCGGCAGATACGCAGTATTTT,CASSHDTGGAADTQYF
TRBV12-3/TRBV12-4,-,TRBJ2-7,12,TGTGCCAGCAGTTTAGCAGCTTACGAGCAGTACTTC,CASSLAAYEQYF
TRBV7-6,TRBD1,TRBJ2-5,14,TGTGCCAGCAGCTGGACAGGGGAAAGGGAGACCCAGTACTTC,CASSWTGERETQYF
TRBV9,TRBD1,TRBJ1-4,15,TGTGCCAGCAGCGATTCTGGACAGGGGTCGGAAAAACTGTTTTTT,CASSDSGQGSEKLFF
TRBV4-3,-,TRBJ1-4,14,TGCGCCAGCAGCCAAGAGCTTCAGGGAGAAAAACTGTTTTTT,CASSQELQGEKLFF
TRBV7-9,-,TRBJ1-3,15,TGTGCCAGCAGCTTAACAGGCAGCTCTGGAAACACCATATATTTT,CASSLTGSSGNTIYF
TRBV19,-,TRBJ1-1,14,TGTGCCAGTAGTATAGATCTCCCCGGGGCTGAAGCTTTCTTT,CASSIDLPGAEAFF
TRBV11-3,-,TRBJ1-1,13,TGTGCCAGCAGCTTAGATGGTAGCACTGAAGCTTTCTTT,CASSLDGSTEAFF
TRBV7-8,-,TRBJ2-7,13,TGTGCCAGCAGCTTCCGCCGGGACTACGAGCAGTACTTC,CASSFRRDYEQYF